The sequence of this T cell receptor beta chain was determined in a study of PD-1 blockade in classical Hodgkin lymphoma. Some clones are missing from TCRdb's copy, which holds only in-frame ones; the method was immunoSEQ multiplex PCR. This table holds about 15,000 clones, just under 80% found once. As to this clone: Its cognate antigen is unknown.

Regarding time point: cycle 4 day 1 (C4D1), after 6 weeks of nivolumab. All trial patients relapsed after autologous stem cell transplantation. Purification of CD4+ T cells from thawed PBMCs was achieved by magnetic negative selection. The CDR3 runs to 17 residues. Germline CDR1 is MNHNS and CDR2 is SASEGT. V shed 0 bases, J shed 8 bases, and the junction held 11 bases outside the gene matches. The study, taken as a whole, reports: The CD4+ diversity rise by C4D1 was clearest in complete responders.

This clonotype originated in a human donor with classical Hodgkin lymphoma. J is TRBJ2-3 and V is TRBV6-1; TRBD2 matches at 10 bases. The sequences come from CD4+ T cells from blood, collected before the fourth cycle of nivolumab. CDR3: CASSEAGWGTSVGTQYF. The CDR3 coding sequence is TGTGCCAGCAGTGAAGCCGGGTGGGGGACTAGCGTTGGTACGCAGTATTTT.